This T cell receptor (beta chain) was captured by sequencing in a study of T cells in Graves' hyperthyroidism and ophthalmopathy. Germline V lookup: CDR1 SGHAT, CDR2 FQNNGV. The CDR3 sequence is 14 residues long. J lost 9 bases, V lost 1 base, and 5 bases had no gene match. Study-wide results and limits: Most thyroid clonotypes expanded above 0.001 were also detected in blood.

This clonotype was counted between two and nine times. Its specificity is unknown. Researchers took RNA transcripts and amplified the TCR beta CDR3 regions from them. Carried out on the TCR CDR3, a first-round RT-PCR used the HTBI primer set. TCRdb re-called the multiplex PCR reads with MiXCR, one entry per CDR3 protein. This table has a few hundred thousand distinct CDR3 sequences, roughly 15% appearing once. The V and J genes are TRBV11-2 and TRBJ1-4; 7 bases map to TRBD1. This receptor was obtained from a woman aged 40 to 50 with Graves' ophthalmopathy. The sequencing input was blood. This CDR3 reads CASSLGAGGKKLFF. The DNA for the CDR3 is TGTGCCAGCAGCTTAGGGGCAGGGGGGAAAAAACTGTTTTTT.